The entry that follows covers one T cell receptor (beta chain) sequence. The study ran its PCR with 60 Vbeta and 13 Jbeta primers. Libraries were prepared by immunoSEQ multiplex PCR; TCRdb keeps only in-frame clonotypes and omits some of them. The sample contains about 78,000 clones, roughly 60% of which appear only once. Trimming pared 4 bases from V and 6 bases from J, leaving 19 bases between. This CDR3 has 16 amino acids. The germline CDR1 and CDR2 sequences are WNHNN and SYGVQD (reference sequence). This sample was taken from a study of cytomegalovirus exposure and HLA in healthy donors. Sequences were obtained from PBMCs. The chain is built from TRBV10-1 and TRBJ2-1; TRBD1 is a possible D gene (6 bases). The receptor comes from a man aged 30 to 39 in good health and CMV-seropositive. The CDR3 reads CASSGAPYRERNEQFF. The CDR3 coding sequence is TGCGCCAGCAGTGGGGCTCCTTACAGGGAGCGCAATGAGCAGTTCTTC.